The sequence of this T cell receptor beta chain was determined in a study of a mutant IDH1 vaccine in newly diagnosed glioma. Study at large: Patients began vaccination 4-6 weeks after radiotherapy alone, or with temozolomide cycles. Visit V13 took place at week 47, and visit V12 happened at week 35.

Some clones are missing from TCRdb's copy, which holds only in-frame ones; the method was immunoSEQ multiplex PCR. The sample yields around 50,000 clones, approximately 84% seen once. The ends were cut back, 1 base at V and 5 bases at J, with 14 bases in the middle. Germline assignment: CDR1 SGHNT and CDR2 YYREEE (reference sequence). There are 15 residues in the CDR3. A word on this clone: No antigen is known for it.

Stated time point: week 47, end of study. A 20-mer mutant IDH1 peptide at 300 ug was injected subcutaneously with topical imiquimod. Donors had new IDH1-mutant astrocytomas of WHO grade 3 or 4 (ATRX-lost). The V gene is TRBV5-4, the J gene TRBJ2-3; D unclear. The sequence was collected from a woman in her twenties or thirties with glioma. Some clones in this sample may be carry-over from other donors' samples. This sample comprised PBMCs, obtained from a glioma patient whose treatment included an IDH1 peptide vaccine. This CDR3 is CASSLNGLEIDTQYF. In DNA, the CDR3 is TGTGCCAGCAGCTTGAATGGCTTGGAAATAGATACGCAGTATTTT.